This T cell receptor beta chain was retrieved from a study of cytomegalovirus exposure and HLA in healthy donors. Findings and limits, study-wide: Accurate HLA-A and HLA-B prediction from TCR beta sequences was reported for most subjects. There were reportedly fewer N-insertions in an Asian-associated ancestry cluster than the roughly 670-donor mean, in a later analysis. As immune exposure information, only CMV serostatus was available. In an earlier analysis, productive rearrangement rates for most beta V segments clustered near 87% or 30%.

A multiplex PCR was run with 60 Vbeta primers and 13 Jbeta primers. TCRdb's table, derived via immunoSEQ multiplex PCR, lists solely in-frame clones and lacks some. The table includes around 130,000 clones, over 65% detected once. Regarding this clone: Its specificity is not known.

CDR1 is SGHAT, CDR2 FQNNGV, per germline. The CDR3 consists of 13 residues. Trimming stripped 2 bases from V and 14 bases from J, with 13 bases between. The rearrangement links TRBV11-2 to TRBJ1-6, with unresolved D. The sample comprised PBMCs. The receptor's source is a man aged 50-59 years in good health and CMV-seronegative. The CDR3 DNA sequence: TGTGCCAGCAGCTTAAGATTGGGAGTTTCCCTCCACTTT. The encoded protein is CASSLRLGVSLHF.